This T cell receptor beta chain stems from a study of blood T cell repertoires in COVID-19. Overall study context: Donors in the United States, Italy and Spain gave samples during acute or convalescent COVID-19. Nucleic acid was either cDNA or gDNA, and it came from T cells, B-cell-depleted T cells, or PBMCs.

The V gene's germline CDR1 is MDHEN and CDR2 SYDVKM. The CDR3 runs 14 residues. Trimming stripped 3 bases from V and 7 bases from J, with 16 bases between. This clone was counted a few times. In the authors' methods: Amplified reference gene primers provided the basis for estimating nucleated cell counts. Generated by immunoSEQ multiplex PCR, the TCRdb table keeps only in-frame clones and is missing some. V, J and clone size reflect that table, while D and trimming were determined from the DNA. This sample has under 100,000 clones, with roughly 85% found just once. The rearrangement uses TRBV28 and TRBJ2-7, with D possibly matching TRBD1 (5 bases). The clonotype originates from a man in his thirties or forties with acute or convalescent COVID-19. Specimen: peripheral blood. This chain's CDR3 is CASSLNRILGEQYF. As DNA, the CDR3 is TGTGCCAGCAGTTTGAACAGGATCTTGGGGGAGCAGTACTTC.